The next 21 T cell receptor beta chains were all read from a single sample in a study of blood T cells in healthy people across ages. For the second PCR, which ran for about 6 to 12 cycles, a sample-barcoded 5' primer and a J-beta primer mix were used. TCRdb re-called the 5' RACE reads through MiXCR, storing one row per CDR3 protein. The repertoire consists of hundreds of thousands of distinct CDR3 sequences, with under 40% occurring once and the leading ten covering roughly 13%. Sample: blood. The receptors here all came from a man between 18 and 29 years old in good health.

This clonotype was seen repeatedly, ten times or more. This sequence joins TRBV4-1 and TRBJ1-1; 8 positions match TRBD1. J lost 2 bases, V lost 4 bases, and 6 bases had no gene match. The CDR3 has 15 amino acids. Per germline, CDR1 MGHRA and CDR2 YSYEKL. This chain's CDR3 is CASSRTTGENTEAFF. The CDR3 nucleotides read TGCGCCAGCAGCCGAACGACAGGGGAAAACACTGAAGCTTTCTTT.

The sample holds many counts of this clonotype. The J gene is TRBJ2-1, the V gene TRBV10-3, with D maybe TRBD1 (6 bases). CDR3 length: 15 amino acids. The ends were cut back, 0 bases at V and 6 bases at J, with 12 bases in the middle. The germline V gene encodes CDR1 ENHRY and CDR2 SYGVKD. The CDR3 sequence: CAISESGRGGNEQFF. In nucleotides, the CDR3 is TGTGCCATCAGTGAGTCGGGCAGGGGCGGCAATGAGCAGTTCTTC.

This chain joins TRBV20-1 and TRBJ2-4, with 9 bases matching TRBD1. The DNA end lines up better with TRBJ2-7; the J call may be wrong. Germline V gene sequence: CDR1 DFQATT, CDR2 SNEGSKA (reference sequence). The CDR3 is 14 amino acids. As DNA, the CDR3 is TGCAGTGCTAGAGGGGGACAGGGCCACTACGAGCAGTACTTC. Translating it yields CSARGGQGHYEQYF.

This clonotype occurred many times. V usage is TRBV2 and J usage is TRBJ1-4; 8 bases fit TRBD1. Trimming cost V 6 bases and J 3 bases; bases outside gene matches: 6. CDR1 is SNHLY, CDR2 FYNNEI, per germline. The CDR3 contains 15 residues. This chain's CDR3 is CASSTEGQANEKLFF. The CDR3, as DNA: TGTGCCAGCAGCACCGAGGGACAGGCTAATGAAAAACTGTTTTTT.

Only a few counts were recorded for this clonotype. The CDR3 DNA reads TGTGCCAGCAGCCCGCCGGACAGACGCACAGATACGCAGTATTTT. Its translation: CASSPPDRRTDTQYF. The chain is built from TRBV7-9 and TRBJ2-3, with TRBD1 as a possible D gene (6 bases). Per germline, CDR1 SEHNR and CDR2 FQNEAQ (reference sequence). CDR3 size: 15 residues. Trimming shortened V by 5 bases and J by 1 base, and 13 bases separated the two germline ends.

The CDR3 DNA follows: TGTGCCAGTAGTATAGATACCGGGACAGCTAAAGCTTTCTTT. Translation gives CASSIDTGTAKAFF. The chain has TRBV19 and TRBJ1-1; 7 positions match TRBD1. The trim removed 0 bases at V and 9 bases at J, leaving 7 bases unmatched. The CDR3 is made up of 14 amino acids. The V gene's germline CDR1 is LNHDA and CDR2 SQIVND (reference sequence).

This clonotype was found once. V is TRBV7-8 and J is TRBJ1-2; TRBD1 agrees at 7 bases. CDR1 SGHVS and CDR2 FQNEAQ come from the germline V gene. With V trimmed by 5 bases and J by 7 bases, 13 bases remained unmatched. CDR3 length equals 15 residues. The CDR3 DNA follows: TGTGCCAGCAGCACCGAACAGGGGACGGTATCTGGCTACACCTTC. Its protein is CASSTEQGTVSGYTF.

A word on this clonotype: The germline gene is not matched at one end of the junction; a read error may be the cause. The rearrangement uses TRBV20-1 and TRBJ2-3; 9 positions match TRBD1. Looked up from germline, CDR1 is DFQATT and CDR2 is SNEGSKA (reference sequence). This CDR3 region has 15 residues. CDR3 DNA sequence: TGCAGTGTTAGACTGGACAGGGGAAGTTTGGATACGCAGTATTTT. Translated, it gives CSVRLDRGSLDTQYF.

This clonotype has ten or more counts. The genes are TRBV6-2 or TRBV6-3 and TRBJ2-7; D unclear. Trimming pared 6 bases from V and 3 bases from J, leaving 9 bases between. The CDR3 extends over 12 amino acids. Germline V gene lookup returns CDR1 MNHEY and CDR2 SVGEGT. The CDR3 DNA reads TGTGCCAGCAGCACGGACCTCTACGAGCAGTACTTC. This translates into CASSTDLYEQYF.

In its sample, this clonotype was seen a few times. This chain uses TRBV20-1 with TRBJ2-1; a possible D gene is TRBD2 (6 bases). The ends were cut back, 7 bases at V and 4 bases at J, with 20 bases in the middle. The CDR3 is made up of 15 amino acids. Germline V gene sequence: CDR1 DFQATT, CDR2 SNEGSKA (reference sequence). CDR3 loop: CSVVGTFDVYNEQFF. The CDR3 DNA reads TGCAGTGTCGTTGGGACTTTCGATGTTTACAATGAGCAGTTCTTC.

The rearrangement uses TRBV15 and TRBJ1-6, with 8 bases that match TRBD1. This CDR3 is 15 amino acids long. The junction had 0 bases not matched to a gene; V was cut back by 1 base and J by 4 bases. CDR1 is LNHNV, CDR2 YYDKDF, per germline (reference sequence). In nucleotides, the CDR3 is TGTGCCACCAGCAGAGGACAGGGGTATAATTCACCCCTCCACTTT. This translates into CATSRGQGYNSPLHF.

This sequence joins TRBV12-5 and TRBJ2-1, with TRBD1 matching 12 bases. The DNA end lines up better with TRBJ2-7; the J call may be wrong. CDR1 LGHNT and CDR2 FRNRAP come from the germline V gene. The length of the CDR3 is 15 residues. The DNA for the CDR3 is TGTGCTAGTGGCCAGGGACAGGGGGCCTACAATGAGCAGTACTTC. It specifies CASGQGQGAYNEQYF.

In this sample, this clonotype turned up a few times. The chain joins TRBV20-1 to TRBJ1-5; D perhaps matches TRBD1 (5 bases). The germline V and J ends were trimmed by 3 bases and 2 bases, with 14 bases remaining between them. The CDR3 loop spans 15 amino acids. In germline, CDR1 is DFQATT, CDR2 SNEGSKA (reference sequence). The CDR3 reads CSARELEGGNQPQHF. DNA of the CDR3: TGCAGTGCTAGGGAACTGGAAGGGGGCAATCAGCCCCAGCATTTT.

Remarks on this clonotype: One junction end does not reproduce the germline sequence, and a read error may be involved. The gene calls are TRBV20-1 and TRBJ2-2; 10 bases match TRBD1. Per the germline V gene, CDR1 is DFQATT and CDR2 is SNEGSKA (reference sequence). There are 15 residues in the CDR3. The DNA for the CDR3 is TGCAGTGCTAGCCCTGGGACAGGGGACACCAGGGAGCTGTTTTTT. Its protein product is CSASPGTGDTRELFF.

The gene calls are TRBV7-2 and TRBJ2-5; 8 positions agree with TRBD2. The germline V gene has CDR1 SGHTA and CDR2 FQGNSA. The trim removed 3 bases at V and 11 bases at J, leaving 5 bases unmatched. The CDR3 consists of 12 residues. The CDR3 nucleotides are TGTGCCAGCAGCTTCGGGGGGGGGAGGCAGTACTTC. Its translation is CASSFGGGRQYF. Combining the CDR3 with reference TRBV7-2 and TRBJ2-5 gives the whole variable domain GAGVSQSPSNKVTEKGKDVELRCDPISGHTALYWYRQSLGQGLEFLIYFQGNSAPDKSGLPSDRFSAERTGGSVSTLTIQRTQQEDSAVYLCASSFGGGRQYFGPGTRLLVL.

The chain combines TRBV4-2 with TRBJ2-3, with unresolved D. The CDR3 length is 13 residues. Looked up from germline, CDR1 is LGHNA and CDR2 is YNFKEQ. Trimming left V 0 bases short and J 4 bases short, with 5 bases between. The CDR3 here is CASSQDTPDTQYF. CDR3 nucleotides: TGTGCCAGCAGCCAAGACACGCCAGATACGCAGTATTTT.

The table lists this clonotype with many counts. The chain joins TRBV20-1 to TRBJ2-3; 8 nucleotides align to TRBD1. This CDR3 is 15 amino acids long. J gave up 3 bases and V 1 base, and 6 bases lay outside the gene matches. Germline assignment: CDR1 DFQATT and CDR2 SNEGSKA (reference sequence). CDR3 sequence reads: CSARAGTGDTDTQYF. In DNA, the CDR3 is TGCAGTGCTAGAGCGGGGACAGGCGATACAGATACGCAGTATTTT.

There are many counts of this clonotype. The chain links TRBV12-3 or TRBV12-4 to TRBJ1-2; 7 bases map to TRBD1. The CDR3 contains 12 residues. The V gene end was trimmed by 3 bases and the J gene end by 8 bases; junction bases not matched to a gene: 3. CDR3 in DNA: TGTGCCAGCAGTTTTCCAGGGGGGGGCTACACCTTC. This encodes CASSFPGGGYTF.

This clonotype was counted ten times or more. This sequence joins TRBV4-1 and TRBJ2-1; tentative D call: TRBD2 (6 bases). Germline V CDR1 and CDR2: MGHRA, YSYEKL. The CDR3 has 15 residues. Between the trimmed V and J ends, which lost 0 bases and 7 bases, there was a span of 13 bases. CDR3 in amino acids: CASSQDSGGPNEQFF. As DNA, the CDR3 is TGCGCCAGCAGCCAAGATAGCGGTGGCCCGAATGAGCAGTTCTTC.

The genes are TRBV9 and TRBJ1-1; D is ambiguous. CDR1 is SGDLS and CDR2 is YYNGEE in the germline V gene. The CDR3 is made up of 14 amino acids. V shed 0 bases and J shed 1 base, with 7 bases lying between them. The CDR3 is CASSVAMENTEAFF. Written as DNA, the CDR3 is TGTGCCAGCAGCGTAGCTATGGAGAACACTGAAGCTTTCTTT.

In this sample, this clonotype turned up once. The chain carries TRBV6-6 and TRBJ2-3; maybe TRBD2 (6 bases). The V end was cut by 6 bases, the J end by 0 bases, with 19 bases between. The CDR3 length is 17 residues. CDR1 is MNHNY, CDR2 SVGAGI, per germline (reference sequence). The CDR3 region is CASSFTRRGTSTDTQYF. For the CDR3, the DNA is TGTGCCAGCAGCTTCACTAGGCGGGGAACTAGCACAGATACGCAGTATTTT.